The 9 T cell receptor beta chains below were found in one sample sequenced in a study of OX40 agonist ivuxolimab in advanced cancers. Produced via immunoSEQ multiplex PCR; TCRdb's table is partial and in-frame only. The sample contains tens of thousands of clones, over 65% of which appear only once. Sequences were derived from CD4+ or CD8+ T cells sorted from blood, sampled in a trial of the OX40 agonist ivuxolimab. The receptors here all came from an adult with an advanced solid tumor such as melanoma, head and neck, liver or kidney cancer.

The gene calls are TRBV19 and TRBJ2-7, with TRBD2 matching 7 bases. The CDR3 consists of 15 residues. With 2 bases clipped from V and 2 bases from J, the junction kept 6 bases outside the gene matches. The germline gives CDR1 LNHDA, CDR2 SQIVND (reference sequence). CDR3 sequence (DNA): TGTGCCAGTAGTATAATGGGAGGGGATCCCTACGAGCAGTACTTC. Translation: CASSIMGGDPYEQYF.

The genes are TRBV27 and TRBJ2-1; a possible D gene is TRBD2 (5 bases). Germline lookup yields CDR1 MNHEY and CDR2 SMNVEV (reference sequence). The CDR3 spans 12 residues. Trimming removed 8 bases from V and 4 bases from J, with 9 bases in between. CDR3 region: CASYGEYNEQFF. The DNA for the CDR3 is TGTGCCAGCTACGGGGAGTACAATGAGCAGTTCTTC.

The chain couples TRBV28 to TRBJ2-7; 7 nucleotides align to TRBD2. The V and J ends lost 8 bases and 7 bases, in that order; junction bases with no gene match: 11. Germline CDR1 reads MDHEN; CDR2 reads SYDVKM. The CDR3 has 13 amino acids. The CDR3 nucleotides are TGTGCCAGCCTTGGCGGGGGTTTTGAGGAGCAGTACTTC. It codes for CASLGGGFEEQYF.

The V gene is TRBV29-1, the J gene TRBJ2-7, with D unresolved. CDR1 is SQVTM, CDR2 ANQGSEA, per germline. The CDR3 consists of 13 residues. The V gene lost 5 bases and the J gene lost 3 bases, with 14 bases spanning the gap. CDR3 bases: TGCAGCGTTCTCGGACCAAACATCTACGAGCAGTACTTC. This translates into CSVLGPNIYEQYF.

The chain has TRBV5-5 and TRBJ1-4; D gene uncertain. The germline V and J ends were trimmed by 1 base and 0 bases, with 7 bases remaining between them. CDR3 length: 15 amino acids. Germline-derived CDR1 and CDR2 are SGHKS and YYEKEE (reference sequence). The DNA of the CDR3 is TGTGCCAGCAGCTTGAGGCCGGCAACTAATGAAAAACTGTTTTTT. It specifies CASSLRPATNEKLFF.

This clone qualifies as medium-sized. The chain uses TRBV29-1 and TRBJ2-7; 7 nucleotides line up with TRBD1. This CDR3 has 16 residues. J lost 3 bases, V lost 6 bases, and 17 bases had no gene match. Germline loops: CDR1 SQVTM, CDR2 ANQGSEA. The CDR3 DNA follows: TGCAGCGTGCTTCCCACCGGGACAGAGTCCTTCTACGAGCAGTACTTC. It encodes CSVLPTGTESFYEQYF.

The chain has TRBV9 and TRBJ1-1, with 10 bases identical to TRBD1. CDR1 and CDR2 (germline): SGDLS, YYNGEE. The CDR3 sequence is 18 residues long. Germline trimming cut 0 bases from V and 0 bases from J; bases unmatched to any gene: 8. The CDR3 sequence: CASSVALDRGSLNTEAFF. The DNA for the CDR3 is TGTGCCAGCAGCGTAGCACTGGACAGGGGGTCCCTGAACACTGAAGCTTTCTTT.

For the CDR3, the DNA is TGCGCCAGCAGCCAAGAGGGGAGGACCGGAGCCTACGAGCAGTACTTC. Translation gives CASSQEGRTGAYEQYF. This chain uses TRBV4-1 with TRBJ2-7; tentatively, D is TRBD2 (6 bases). Germline V gene lookup returns CDR1 MGHRA and CDR2 YSYEKL. Trimming left V 0 bases short and J 2 bases short, with 14 bases between. The CDR3 has 16 residues.

V and J are TRBV15 and TRBJ2-5; 12 bases are a match to TRBD1. CDR3 length: 14 amino acids. V dropped 4 bases and J dropped 11; count of bases not matched to a gene: 8. Germline-derived CDR1 and CDR2 are LNHNV and YYDKDF (reference sequence). The CDR3 nucleotides read TGTGCCACCAGCACCGGGACAGGGGGCTTTGAGCAGTACTTC. Its protein product is CATSTGTGGFEQYF. The full variable domain, rest sourced from reference TRBV15 and TRBJ2-5, is DAMVIQNPRYQVTQFGKPVTLSCSQTLNHNVMYWYQQKSSQAPKLLFHYYDKDFNNEADTPDNFQSRRPNTSFCFLDIRSPGLGDTAMYLCATSTGTGGFEQYFGPGTRLLVL.